The next 26 T cell receptor beta chains were all read from a single sample in a study of OX40 agonist ivuxolimab in advanced cancers. TCRdb keeps only in-frame clones here, not all; method: immunoSEQ multiplex PCR. The sample contains some 44,000 clones, approximately 83% of which appear only once. Sample: CD4+ or CD8+ T cells sorted from blood, taken in a trial of the OX40 agonist ivuxolimab. The receptors were sampled from an adult with an advanced solid tumor such as melanoma, head and neck, liver or kidney cancer.

The rearrangement joins TRBV28 to TRBJ1-2; 8 bases match TRBD1. This CDR3 contains 14 residues. The V gene's germline CDR1 is MDHEN and CDR2 SYDVKM. The ends lost 5 bases at V and 5 bases at J; junction bases unmatched: 7. Here the CDR3 DNA reads TGTGCCAGCAGTCCACAGGACAGGGTATATGGCTACACCTTC. This codes for CASSPQDRVYGYTF.

The chain employs TRBV9 and TRBJ2-1; TRBD2 agrees at 7 bases. From germline, CDR1 is SGDLS and CDR2 YYNGEE. The CDR3 length is 15 residues. J gave up 3 bases and V 0 bases, and 3 bases lay outside the gene matches. Here the CDR3 reads CASSVGGGSYNEQFF. CDR3 DNA sequence: TGTGCCAGCAGCGTAGGTGGCGGGAGCTACAATGAGCAGTTCTTC.

This clone was observed a single time. The chain employs TRBV28 and TRBJ2-2; 8 positions match TRBD2. Looked up from germline, CDR1 is MDHEN and CDR2 is SYDVKM. The CDR3 is 13 amino acids. V lost 10 bases and J lost 6; bases outside the gene matches: 7. CDR3 residues: CATRTSRAGELFF. In DNA, the CDR3 is TGTGCCACCAGGACTAGCAGAGCCGGGGAGCTGTTTTTT.

V usage is TRBV29-1 and J usage is TRBJ1-1, with D tentatively TRBD1 (6 bases). Per the germline V gene, CDR1 is SQVTM and CDR2 is ANQGSEA. This CDR3 has 12 amino acids. The ends were cut back, 4 bases at V and 5 bases at J, with 11 bases in the middle. CDR3 in DNA: TGCAGCGTTGGGCAGGGGAAGACTGAAGCTTTCTTT. Translating it yields CSVGQGKTEAFF.

This chain joins TRBV7-2 and TRBJ2-1; D is ambiguous. Germline CDR1 is SGHTA and CDR2 is FQGNSA. The V end was cut by 8 bases, the J end by 0 bases, with 8 bases between. The CDR3 sequence is 13 residues long. CDR3 coding DNA: TGTGCCAGCGCTACGAGCTCCTACAATGAGCAGTTCTTC. Its protein product is CASATSSYNEQFF.

The rearrangement uses TRBV28 and TRBJ1-6; 8 positions agree with TRBD1. The CDR3 is 14 residues long. V shed 6 bases and J 7 bases; nucleotides not matched to a gene: 5. Germline values: CDR1 MDHEN, CDR2 SYDVKM. DNA of the CDR3: TGTGCCAGCAGGGGAACAGGGGGGAATTCACCCCTCCACTTT. Its protein product is CASRGTGGNSPLHF.

This clone was detected once. The chain joins TRBV7-8 to TRBJ2-5; 7 nucleotides agree with TRBD2. Trimming cost V 5 bases and J 1 base; bases outside gene matches: 4. CDR1 is SGHVS, CDR2 FQNEAQ, per germline. The CDR3 sequence is 14 residues long. The CDR3 DNA is TGTGCCAGCAGCCGGGGGAGGGCCCAAGAGACCCAGTACTTC. As protein: CASSRGRAQETQYF.

This rearrangement joins TRBV7-2 to TRBJ2-3, with 12 positions matching TRBD2. Trimming cost V 11 bases and J 7 bases; bases outside gene matches: 7. Germline V gives CDR1 SGHTA, CDR2 FQGNSA. There are 13 residues in the CDR3. This CDR3 reads CASLAGGANTQYF. The CDR3 DNA reads TGTGCCTCACTAGCGGGGGGTGCGAATACGCAGTATTTT.

Concerning this clone: One end of the junction varies from germline; a read error may be responsible. The identical CDR3 is also encoded by other nucleotide sequences in the sample. V gene TRBV5-4 combines with J gene TRBJ2-2; possible D gene TRBD1, 6 bases. This CDR3 region has 13 residues. Germline lookup yields CDR1 SGHNT and CDR2 YYREEE (reference sequence). In DNA, the CDR3 is TGTGCCAGCAGCTTGCAGGGGACCGGGGAGCTGTTTTTC. Protein product: CASSLQGTGELFF.

The chain joins TRBV6-1 to TRBJ2-1; TRBD2 matches at 13 bases. With V trimmed by 6 bases and J by 5 bases, 4 bases remained unmatched. This CDR3 has 15 amino acids. Germline-derived CDR1 and CDR2 are MNHNS and SASEGT. The CDR3 protein is CASRRGTSGNNEQFF. For the CDR3, the DNA is TGTGCCAGCAGGAGAGGGACTAGCGGGAACAATGAGCAGTTCTTC.

The genes are TRBV5-1 and TRBJ1-5; 7 bases are shared with TRBD1. The CDR3 spans 14 residues. After removal of 0 bases from V and 7 bases from J, the junction contained 4 bases not matched to a gene. In germline, CDR1 is SGHRS, CDR2 YFSETQ. CDR3 amino acids: CASSLEGGEQPQHF. The CDR3 nucleotides are TGCGCCAGCAGCTTGGAAGGGGGCGAACAGCCCCAGCATTTT.

The V call is TRBV4-3, the J call TRBJ2-7; D is unresolved. Germline assignment: CDR1 LGHNA and CDR2 YSLEER. Trimming removed 1 base at V and 2 bases at J, with 9 bases between. This CDR3 contains 14 residues. CDR3 DNA sequence: TGCGCCAGCAGCCAAGTATATCCGACCTACGAGCAGTACTTC. Translation gives CASSQVYPTYEQYF.

V is TRBV12-5 and J is TRBJ1-1, with D unresolved. V lost 5 bases and J lost 4, with 14 bases in between. This CDR3 is 14 amino acids long. Germline V lookup: CDR1 LGHNT, CDR2 FRNRAP. The CDR3 loop reads CASGTVVVGTEAFF. Here the CDR3 DNA reads TGTGCTAGTGGTACCGTTGTGGTCGGCACTGAAGCTTTCTTT.

This CDR3 is CASSIRYTGELFF. The CDR3 DNA follows: TGTGCCAGTAGTATACGTTACACCGGGGAGCTGTTTTTT. The chain joins TRBV19 to TRBJ2-2, with D unresolved. V lost 2 bases to trimming and J lost 3 bases, with 4 bases between them. In germline, CDR1 is LNHDA, CDR2 SQIVND (reference sequence). CDR3 size: 13 residues.

The J gene is TRBJ1-1, the V gene TRBV7-9; no reliable D call. V lost 3 bases and J lost 0, with 8 bases in between. The germline V gene has CDR1 SEHNR and CDR2 FQNEAQ (reference sequence). The CDR3 is 14 amino acids. In nucleotides, the CDR3 is TGTGCCAGCAGCTTTCCTCCATTGAACACTGAAGCTTTCTTT. It codes for CASSFPPLNTEAFF.

Only a few counts were recorded for this clone. The chain links TRBV18 to TRBJ1-1; the D gene is possibly TRBD1 (6 bases). V lost 5 bases to trimming and J lost 5 bases, with 15 bases between them. Germline V gene lookup returns CDR1 KGHSH and CDR2 LQKENI. The CDR3 consists of 14 residues. The CDR3 sequence is CASSLSGTLTEAFF. Written as DNA, the CDR3 is TGTGCCAGCTCATTGTCCGGGACACTGACTGAAGCTTTCTTT.

V is TRBV6-4 and J is TRBJ2-7, with 10 bases that match TRBD2. CDR3 length: 17 residues. The germline V gene encodes CDR1 MRHNA and CDR2 SNTAGT. The V and J ends lost 0 bases and 4 bases, in that order; junction bases with no gene match: 9. As DNA, the CDR3 is TGTGCCAGCAGTGACTCGAAGGGGCGGACTAGCGGATACGAGCAGTACTTC. Translating gives CASSDSKGRTSGYEQYF.

This clone was counted a few times. The chain recombines TRBV2 with TRBJ2-7; 7 positions agree with TRBD1. J was trimmed by 6 bases and V by 4 bases; bases with no gene match: 9. Per the germline V gene, CDR1 is SNHLY and CDR2 is FYNNEI. The CDR3 contains 14 residues. CDR3 coding DNA: TGTGCCAGCAGTGGCTATACAGGGGACGGCGAGCAGTACTTC. Residues: CASSGYTGDGEQYF.

V gene TRBV7-2 combines with J gene TRBJ2-1, with D perhaps TRBD1 or TRBD2 (5 bases each). Between the trimmed V and J ends, which lost 4 bases and 9 bases, there was a span of 22 bases. This CDR3 contains 16 residues. Germline assignment: CDR1 SGHTA and CDR2 FQGNSA. CDR3 nucleotide sequence: TGTGCCAGCAGCTCCCAGAGGCAGGGAACGAGCGGTGAGCAGTTCTTC. Translating gives CASSSQRQGTSGEQFF.

The V gene is TRBV11-2, the J gene TRBJ1-2; the match to TRBD1 covers 8 bases. Germline CDR1 is SGHAT and CDR2 is FQNNGV. Unmatched junction bases numbered 6, after V lost 0 bases and J lost 3 bases. The CDR3 runs 16 residues. The CDR3 region is CASSLDLGQGYYGYTF. The DNA of the CDR3 is TGTGCCAGCAGCTTAGATCTCGGACAGGGATACTATGGCTACACCTTC.

The chain recombines TRBV23-1 with TRBJ1-5, with D unresolved. TRBV23-1 is known as an ORF, though its function is uncertain. The CDR3 totals 15 residues. V was trimmed by 2 bases and J by 1 base, leaving 9 bases between them. DNA of the CDR3: TGCGCCAGCAGTCAACAGAAGGGAAGCAATCAGCCCCAGCATTTT. Protein: CASSQQKGSNQPQHF.

This clone was seen just once. This sequence joins TRBV30 and TRBJ2-1; 12 nucleotides agree with TRBD2. This CDR3 is 16 amino acids long. The ends lost 6 bases at V and 7 bases at J; junction bases unmatched: 13. Per germline, CDR1 GTSNPN and CDR2 SVGIG (reference sequence). Written as DNA, the CDR3 is TGTGCCTGTGGGACTAGCGGGCTCGCTAGTCGGAATGAGCAGTTCTTC. Translated, it gives CACGTSGLASRNEQFF.

This clone occurred a few times. The chain is built from TRBV19 and TRBJ1-6; D not resolved. Germline V CDR1 and CDR2: LNHDA, SQIVND (reference sequence). CDR3 length equals 13 residues. V lost 5 bases and J lost 6, with 8 bases in between. CDR3 bases: TGTGCCAGTAGTCCGGCTATTAATTCACCCCTCCACTTT. Translating gives CASSPAINSPLHF. Based on the CDR3 plus reference TRBV19 and TRBJ1-6, the full variable domain is DGGITQSPKYLFRKEGQNVTLSCEQNLNHDAMYWYRQDPGQGLRLIYYSQIVNDFQKGDIAEGYSVSREKKESFPLTVTSAQKNPTAFYLCASSPAINSPLHFGNGTRLTVT.

The chain carries TRBV2 and TRBJ2-2; tentatively, D is TRBD1 or TRBD2 (5 bases each). The CDR3 length is 15 residues. Germline CDR1 reads SNHLY; CDR2 reads FYNNEI. The V and J ends lost 6 bases and 0 bases respectively, with 11 bases between them. Written as DNA, the CDR3 is TGTGCCAGCAGCCGGGACGGAACGAACACCGGGGAGCTGTTTTTT. It yields the protein CASSRDGTNTGELFF.

This clone was observed a single time. The chain employs TRBV15 and TRBJ1-2; D is ambiguous. Per the germline V gene, CDR1 is LNHNV and CDR2 is YYDKDF (reference sequence). CDR3 length equals 14 residues. The V gene lost 0 bases and the J gene lost 4 bases, with 9 bases spanning the gap. The CDR3 protein is CATSRDGPGYGYTF. The CDR3 DNA sequence: TGTGCCACCAGCAGAGATGGCCCGGGCTATGGCTACACCTTC.

In nucleotides, the CDR3 is TGTGCCTGGAGTGTAAACAAAGCCTACGAGCAGTACTTC. This gives the protein CAWSVNKAYEQYF. The genes are TRBV30 and TRBJ2-7; D unresolved. Trimming removed 0 bases at V and 2 bases at J, with 8 bases between. The CDR3 contains 13 residues. CDR1 GTSNPN and CDR2 SVGIG come from the germline V gene (reference sequence).